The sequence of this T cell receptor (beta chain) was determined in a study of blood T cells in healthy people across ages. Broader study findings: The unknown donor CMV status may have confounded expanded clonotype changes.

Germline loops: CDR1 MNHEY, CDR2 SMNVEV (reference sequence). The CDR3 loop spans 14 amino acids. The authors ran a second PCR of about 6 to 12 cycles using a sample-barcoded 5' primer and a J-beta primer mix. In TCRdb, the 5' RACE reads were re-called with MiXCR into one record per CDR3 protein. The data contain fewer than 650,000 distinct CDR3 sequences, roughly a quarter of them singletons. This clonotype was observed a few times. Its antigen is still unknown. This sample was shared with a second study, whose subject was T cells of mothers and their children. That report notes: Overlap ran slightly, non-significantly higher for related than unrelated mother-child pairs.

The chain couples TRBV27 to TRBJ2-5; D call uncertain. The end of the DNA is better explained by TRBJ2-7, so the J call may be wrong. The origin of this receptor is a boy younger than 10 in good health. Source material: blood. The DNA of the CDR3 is TGTGCCAGCACCGGGCGGCAGGATAGAAACGAGCAGTACTTC. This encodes CASTGRQDRNEQYF.